The clone carrying this T cell receptor (beta chain) was detected many times. The data were obtained in a study of beta chain features in type 1 diabetes. Sequenced material consisted of expressed TCRB transcripts (all of the isolated RNA was reverse transcribed). TCRdb's table, derived via immunoSEQ multiplex PCR, lists solely in-frame clones and lacks some. The data contain 250,000 to 400,000 clones, around 13% of them singletons. The CDR3 totals 13 residues. V was pared by 2 bases and J by 9 bases, with 11 bases between. CDR1 KGHSH and CDR2 LQKENI come from the germline V gene. The sample taken for sequencing was central memory CD4+ T cells from blood. This chain joins TRBV18 and TRBJ2-1; no clear D gene. The clonotype was recovered from a young man in good health. CDR3 DNA sequence: TGTGCCAGCTCACCAAAGGGCAACGGTGAGCAGTTCTTC. Its translation is CASSPKGNGEQFF.